What follows are 29 T cell receptor beta chains derived from one specimen sequenced in a study of blood T cell repertoires in COVID-19. Generated by immunoSEQ multiplex PCR, the TCRdb table keeps only in-frame clones and is missing some. The sample lists about 42,000 clones; 70% to 80% were seen once. What was sequenced was peripheral blood. The receptors originated from a woman aged 70 to 79 with acute or convalescent COVID-19.

The CDR3 protein is CATSRDTGVREQYF. The CDR3 nucleotides read TGTGCCACCAGCAGAGATACGGGGGTTCGGGAGCAGTACTTC. V usage is TRBV15 and J usage is TRBJ2-7; tentatively, D is TRBD2 (6 bases). Germline V gives CDR1 LNHNV, CDR2 YYDKDF (reference sequence). This CDR3 contains 14 residues. Trimming took off 0 bases at V and 7 bases at J, with 13 bases between the two ends. The whole variable domain, remainder taken from reference TRBV15 and TRBJ2-7, is DAMVIQNPRYQVTQFGKPVTLSCSQTLNHNVMYWYQQKSSQAPKLLFHYYDKDFNNEADTPDNFQSRRPNTSFCFLDIRSPGLGDTAMYLCATSRDTGVREQYFGPGTRLTVT.

The sample holds a few counts of this clone. V gene TRBV2 combines with J gene TRBJ2-7; 11 nucleotides align to TRBD1. CDR3 length equals 14 residues. The junction had 6 bases not matched to a gene; V was cut back by 6 bases and J by 5 bases. The germline V gene encodes CDR1 SNHLY and CDR2 FYNNEI. CDR3 protein: CASRLDRGLDEQYF. In nucleotides, the CDR3 is TGTGCCAGCAGGCTGGACAGGGGGCTCGACGAGCAGTACTTC.

V gene TRBV10-3 combines with J gene TRBJ1-6; tentative D call: TRBD1 (5 bases). CDR3 length: 13 amino acids. The germline V gene has CDR1 ENHRY and CDR2 SYGVKD. V dropped 7 bases and J dropped 8 bases, with 12 bases sitting between them. CDR3 in amino acids: CAINRQQDSPLHF. CDR3 coding DNA: TGTGCCATCAACAGACAGCAAGATTCACCCCTCCACTTT.

The chain links TRBV4-3 to TRBJ2-5; 12 bases are a match to TRBD1. V dropped 3 bases and J dropped 5; count of bases not matched to a gene: 4. The CDR3 is 15 residues long. Germline CDR1 LGHNA, CDR2 YSLEER. CDR3 amino acids: CASSQGQGAVETQYF. In DNA, the CDR3 is TGCGCCAGCAGCCAGGGACAGGGGGCGGTGGAGACCCAGTACTTC.

The V gene is TRBV30, the J gene TRBJ2-4, with D perhaps TRBD1 (6 bases). V lost 2 bases and J lost 9, with 17 bases in between. This CDR3 is 14 amino acids long. Germline loops: CDR1 GTSNPN, CDR2 SVGIG (reference sequence). This CDR3 reads CAWSQKQGWGIQYF. The DNA for the CDR3 is TGTGCCTGGAGTCAAAAACAGGGCTGGGGCATTCAGTACTTC.

The chain joins TRBV19 to TRBJ1-5; D remains ambiguous. This CDR3 is 14 amino acids long. Per germline, CDR1 LNHDA and CDR2 SQIVND (reference sequence). V gave up 3 bases and J gave up 2 bases, with 8 bases separating them. Here the CDR3 reads CASSIRGRNQPQHF. CDR3 in DNA: TGTGCCAGTAGTATCAGAGGGCGCAATCAGCCCCAGCATTTT.

This chain links TRBV6-5 with TRBJ1-5; 7 bases map to TRBD1. V trimming: 6 bases; J trimming: 1 base; junction bases outside the gene matches: 6. The CDR3 spans 15 residues. CDR1 and CDR2 from the germline V gene are MNHEY and SVGAGI. The CDR3 here is CASRRQGPSNQPQHF. The CDR3 DNA is TGTGCCAGCAGAAGACAGGGCCCCAGCAATCAGCCCCAGCATTTT.

The rearrangement links TRBV19 to TRBJ1-5; 7 bases agree with TRBD1. The germline CDR1 and CDR2 sequences are LNHDA and SQIVND (reference sequence). V lost 1 base, J lost 4 bases, and 7 bases stayed unmatched. The CDR3 has 16 amino acids. CDR3 bases: TGTGCCAGTAGTATAGGTCCGACAGGGCAAAATCAGCCCCAGCATTTT. Translation gives CASSIGPTGQNQPQHF.

The chain carries TRBV5-4 and TRBJ2-7, with 10 bases that match TRBD2. The CDR3 is 15 amino acids. The trim removed 3 bases at V and 6 bases at J, leaving 9 bases unmatched. Germline-derived CDR1 and CDR2 are SGHNT and YYREEE (reference sequence). CDR3 DNA: TGTGCCAGCAGCTACCCCGGGACTAGCGCGGCCGAGCAGTACTTC. Its translation: CASSYPGTSAAEQYF.

V usage is TRBV24-1 and J usage is TRBJ1-2, with a tentative D call TRBD1 (5 bases). Germline V gene sequence: CDR1 KGHDR, CDR2 SFDVKD. Trimming pared 7 bases from V and 2 bases from J, leaving 13 bases between. The CDR3 has 14 amino acids. This CDR3 is CATSRGEINYGYTF. CDR3 bases: TGTGCCACCAGCCGGGGGGAGATCAACTATGGCTACACCTTC.

This clone was seen a handful of times. The chain links TRBV7-2 to TRBJ1-3; the match to TRBD1 covers 8 bases. V shed 4 bases, J shed 0 bases, and the junction held 2 bases outside the gene matches. CDR1 is SGHTA and CDR2 is FQGNSA in the germline V gene. The CDR3 contains 15 residues. The chain's CDR3 is CASSWDRSSGNTIYF. Written as DNA, the CDR3 is TGTGCCAGCAGCTGGGACAGGAGCTCTGGAAACACCATATATTTT.

This clone was observed a few times. The J gene is TRBJ1-1, the V gene TRBV19, with TRBD1 matching over 9 bases. The CDR3 extends over 17 amino acids. The ends lost 7 bases at V and 0 bases at J; junction bases unmatched: 12. Germline V lookup: CDR1 LNHDA, CDR2 SQIVND (reference sequence). The CDR3 sequence is CASTTGQGIFLNTEAFF. In DNA, the CDR3 is TGTGCCAGTACAACGGGACAGGGAATTTTTTTGAACACTGAAGCTTTCTTT.

The chain has TRBV12-3 or TRBV12-4 and TRBJ2-3; D is perhaps TRBD1 (6 bases). Trimming stripped 4 bases from V and 6 bases from J, with 8 bases between. The CDR3 extends over 12 amino acids. The CDR3 DNA reads as TGTGCCAGCAGTTCCCAGGGGGATACGCAGTATTTT. Amino acids: CASSSQGDTQYF.

The chain couples TRBV4-1 to TRBJ2-5; no clear D gene. The CDR3 loop spans 13 amino acids. The V gene lost 0 bases and the J gene lost 5 bases, with 7 bases spanning the gap. Germline CDR1 and CDR2: MGHRA and YSYEKL. CDR3: CASSQDRRETQYF. The CDR3 DNA reads as TGCGCCAGCAGCCAAGATAGGCGGGAGACCCAGTACTTC.

This clone was seen a handful of times. The J gene is TRBJ2-7, the V gene TRBV28; D unclear. The CDR3 loop spans 11 amino acids. CDR1 is MDHEN, CDR2 SYDVKM, per germline. V was trimmed by 4 bases and J by 3 bases, leaving 4 bases between them. The CDR3 bases are TGTGCCAGCAGTTCCTTCTACGAGCAGTACTTC. Its protein product is CASSSFYEQYF.

The chain couples TRBV5-1 to TRBJ2-3; a weak D match, TRBD2 (6 bases). This CDR3 has 16 residues. Germline V gives CDR1 SGHRS, CDR2 YFSETQ. V was trimmed by 4 bases and J by 2 bases, leaving 17 bases between them. Written as DNA, the CDR3 is TGCGCCAGCAGCCTGGGACTTACAATTTCCACAGATACGCAGTATTTT. It yields the protein CASSLGLTISTDTQYF.

This clone showed up many times. The rearrangement links TRBV28 to TRBJ1-1; D may be TRBD1 (6 bases). This CDR3 has 15 amino acids. V lost 5 bases to trimming and J lost 0 bases, with 13 bases between them. The germline CDR1 and CDR2 sequences are MDHEN and SYDVKM. CDR3 sequence: CASSPWGGLNTEAFF. The CDR3 nucleotides read TGTGCCAGCAGTCCCTGGGGGGGCTTGAACACTGAAGCTTTCTTT.

CDR3 nucleotides: TGTGCCAGCAGCCCTCCTCGGACTAGCGGACGTTACAATGAGCAGTTCTTC. Encoded protein: CASSPPRTSGRYNEQFF. The chain combines TRBV3-1 (or the pseudogene TRBV3-2) with TRBJ2-1; 10 bases match TRBD2. The germline CDR1 and CDR2 sequences are LGHDT and YNNKEL (reference sequence). V lost 4 bases, J lost 4 bases, and 10 bases stayed unmatched. The CDR3 loop spans 17 amino acids.

This clone has only a few counts. This chain uses TRBV29-1 with TRBJ2-1; the match to TRBD2 covers 13 bases. V shed 6 bases and J 4 bases; nucleotides not matched to a gene: 9. This CDR3 is 16 amino acids long. In germline, CDR1 is SQVTM, CDR2 ANQGSEA. The CDR3 reads CSVGLAGERGYNEQFF. Here the CDR3 DNA reads TGCAGCGTCGGACTAGCGGGAGAAAGGGGGTACAATGAGCAGTTCTTC.

The V gene is TRBV7-2, the J gene TRBJ2-2, with TRBD1 matching over 9 bases. Germline values: CDR1 SGHTA, CDR2 FQGNSA. Germline trimming cut 5 bases from V and 5 bases from J; bases unmatched to any gene: 6. The CDR3 extends over 15 amino acids. The CDR3 DNA follows: TGTGCCAGCAGCCGCCGGGACAGGGAGACCGGGGAGCTGTTTTTT. This codes for CASSRRDRETGELFF.

V gene TRBV7-8 combines with J gene TRBJ1-1; D gene ambiguous. Germline values: CDR1 SGHVS, CDR2 FQNEAQ. V was clipped by 2 bases and J by 1 base, with 11 bases between them. The CDR3 is made up of 15 amino acids. CDR3 region: CASSLFPVENTEAFF. The CDR3 DNA reads TGTGCCAGCAGCTTATTTCCGGTTGAGAACACTGAAGCTTTCTTT.

The rearrangement joins TRBV12-2 to TRBJ2-5; the D segment call TRBD2 is taken from the table without a DNA check. TRBV12-2 is reported as a pseudogene. CDR3 length equals 16 residues. CDR3 bases: TGTGCAAGTCGCTTAGCTAAGCGGGGGTTAAGAGAGACCCAGTACTTC. Translation: CASRLAKRGLRETQYF.

This clone was detected only a few times. This chain uses TRBV3-1 (or the pseudogene TRBV3-2) with TRBJ2-1; 10 nucleotides match TRBD2. The trim removed 4 bases at V and 10 bases at J, leaving 19 bases unmatched. The CDR3 totals 18 residues. Germline V gene lookup returns CDR1 LGHDT and CDR2 YNNKEL (reference sequence). The CDR3 sequence is CASSLQLGRAGGAPEQFF. CDR3 nucleotides: TGTGCCAGCAGCCTCCAGCTCGGGCGAGCGGGGGGGGCCCCGGAGCAGTTCTTC.

The table lists this clone with a few counts. This chain joins TRBV10-3 and TRBJ2-2, with a tentative D call TRBD2 (6 bases). V lost 4 bases, J lost 2 bases, and 11 bases lay in between. The CDR3 loop spans 15 amino acids. Germline assignment: CDR1 ENHRY and CDR2 SYGVKD. CDR3: CAISAGTGNTGELFF. The CDR3 DNA reads TGTGCCATCAGTGCCGGGACTGGTAACACCGGGGAGCTGTTTTTT.

The V call is TRBV6-5, the J call TRBJ2-7, with TRBD2 identical over 7 bases. Germline V lookup: CDR1 MNHEY, CDR2 SVGAGI. The V gene end was trimmed by 7 bases and the J gene end by 2 bases; junction bases not matched to a gene: 11. The CDR3 has 15 residues. The CDR3 loop is CASTTTRGTTYEQYF. The CDR3, as DNA: TGTGCCAGCACAACCACGCGGGGGACGACCTACGAGCAGTACTTC.

The gene calls are TRBV5-1 and TRBJ1-1, with 11 positions matching TRBD1. V was pared by 0 bases and J by 7 bases, with 8 bases of the junction left unmatched. This CDR3 contains 16 residues. CDR1 is SGHRS, CDR2 YFSETQ, per germline. CDR3 region: CASSLAQGQGASEAFF. The CDR3, as DNA: TGCGCCAGCAGCTTGGCCCAAGGACAGGGGGCGAGTGAAGCTTTCTTT.

V gene TRBV2 combines with J gene TRBJ1-2, with 7 bases identical to TRBD1. With V trimmed by 6 bases and J by 6 bases, 13 bases remained unmatched. This CDR3 is 15 amino acids long. Germline V gene lookup returns CDR1 SNHLY and CDR2 FYNNEI. Here the CDR3 reads CASRESSTGIHGYTF. CDR3 DNA: TGTGCCAGCAGGGAGAGCTCGACAGGGATACATGGCTACACCTTC. Based on the CDR3 plus reference TRBV2 and TRBJ1-2, the full variable domain is EPEVTQTPSHQVTQMGQEVILRCVPISNHLYFYWYRQILGQKVEFLVSFYNNEISEKSEIFDDQFSVERPDGSNFTLKIRSTKLEDSAMYFCASRESSTGIHGYTFGSGTRLTVV.

The chain combines TRBV18 with TRBJ2-3, with D perhaps TRBD2 (6 bases). Germline V lookup: CDR1 KGHSH, CDR2 LQKENI. V lost 8 bases to trimming and J lost 6 bases, with 18 bases between them. The CDR3 covers 14 residues. DNA of the CDR3: TGTGCCAGCCTAACTCGGGAGCGCGGGGATACGCAGTATTTT. As protein: CASLTRERGDTQYF.

The CDR3 bases are TGTGCCAGCAGTTTAAGCGGGCAGTACTTC. Residues: CASSLSGQYF. The chain is built from TRBV27 and TRBJ2-7; the D gene is possibly TRBD2 (5 bases). The CDR3 spans 10 residues. The V gene lost 2 bases and the J gene lost 9 bases, with 5 bases spanning the gap. Looked up from germline, CDR1 is MNHEY and CDR2 is SMNVEV (reference sequence).